This T cell receptor beta chain is drawn from a study of control samples from healthy donors and cancer patients. This table comes from immunoSEQ multiplex PCR, and its TCRdb copy is limited to in-frame clones, with some not included. The table has 85,000 to 95,000 clones, about nine tenths seen once. The trim removed 4 bases at V and 0 bases at J, leaving 13 bases unmatched. Per germline, CDR1 KGHSH and CDR2 LQKENI. The CDR3 is 19 residues long. The sequence came from a woman between 65 and 79 years old in good health. The chain has TRBV18 and TRBJ1-3, with TRBD1 matching 9 bases. The specimen was blood. CDR3 in amino acids: CASSLLPPGQGTSGNTIYF. The CDR3 DNA reads as TGTGCCAGCTCACTCCTCCCCCCGGGACAGGGTACCTCTGGAAACACCATATATTTT.